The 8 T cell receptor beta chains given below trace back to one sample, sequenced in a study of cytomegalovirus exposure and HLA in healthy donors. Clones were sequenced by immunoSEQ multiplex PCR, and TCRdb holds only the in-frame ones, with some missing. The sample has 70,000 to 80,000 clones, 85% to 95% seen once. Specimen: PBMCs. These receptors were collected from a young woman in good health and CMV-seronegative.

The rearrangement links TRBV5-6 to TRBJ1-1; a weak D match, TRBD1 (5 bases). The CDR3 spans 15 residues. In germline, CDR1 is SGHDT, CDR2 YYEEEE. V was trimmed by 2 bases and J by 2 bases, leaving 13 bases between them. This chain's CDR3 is CASSFRGLGNTEAFF. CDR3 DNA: TGTGCCAGCAGCTTTAGGGGTCTGGGTAACACTGAAGCTTTCTTT.

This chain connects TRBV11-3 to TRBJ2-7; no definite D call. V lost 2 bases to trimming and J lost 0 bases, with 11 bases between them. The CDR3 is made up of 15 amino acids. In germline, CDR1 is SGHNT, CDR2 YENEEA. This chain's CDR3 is CASSLYPRSSYEQYF. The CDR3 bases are TGTGCCAGCAGCTTATACCCGAGAAGCTCCTACGAGCAGTACTTC. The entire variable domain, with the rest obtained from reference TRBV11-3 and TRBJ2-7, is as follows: EAGVVQSPRYKIIEKKQPVAFWCNPISGHNTLYWYLQNLGQGPELLIRYENEEAVDDSQLPKDRFSAERLKGVDSTLKIQPAELGDSAVYLCASSLYPRSSYEQYFGPGTRLTVT.

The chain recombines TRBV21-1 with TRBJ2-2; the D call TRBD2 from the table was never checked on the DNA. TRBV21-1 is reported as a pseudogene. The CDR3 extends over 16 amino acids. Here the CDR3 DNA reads TGTGCCAGCAGCAAAAGGGCAGGGCGGGAGACCGGGGAGCTGTTTTTT. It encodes CASSKRAGRETGELFF.

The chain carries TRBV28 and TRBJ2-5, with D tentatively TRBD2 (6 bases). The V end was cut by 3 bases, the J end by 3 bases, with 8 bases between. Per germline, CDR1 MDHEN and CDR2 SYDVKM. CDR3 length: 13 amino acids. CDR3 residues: CASSFGGKETQYF. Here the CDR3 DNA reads TGTGCCAGCAGTTTCGGCGGGAAAGAGACCCAGTACTTC.

The DNA of the CDR3 is TGTGCCAGCAGTGATCCCCTCGGAGGGTACTACGAGCAGTACTTC. This codes for CASSDPLGGYYEQYF. This sequence joins TRBV2 and TRBJ2-7, with TRBD2 as a possible D gene (6 bases). Germline CDR1 SNHLY, CDR2 FYNNEI. Trimming removed 3 bases at V and 3 bases at J, with 15 bases between. This CDR3 has 15 residues.

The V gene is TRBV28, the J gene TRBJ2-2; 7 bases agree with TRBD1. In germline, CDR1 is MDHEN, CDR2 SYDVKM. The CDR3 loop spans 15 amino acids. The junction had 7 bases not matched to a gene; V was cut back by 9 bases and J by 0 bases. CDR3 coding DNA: TGTGCCAGTCAGAGGGGGACAGCGAACACCGGGGAGCTGTTTTTT. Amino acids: CASQRGTANTGELFF.

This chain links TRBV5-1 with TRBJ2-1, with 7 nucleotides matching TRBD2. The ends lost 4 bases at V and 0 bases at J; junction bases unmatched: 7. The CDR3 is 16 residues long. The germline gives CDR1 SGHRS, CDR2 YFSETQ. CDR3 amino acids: CASSPPGLPSYNEQFF. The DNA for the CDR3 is TGCGCCAGCAGCCCCCCGGGACTACCCTCCTACAATGAGCAGTTCTTC.

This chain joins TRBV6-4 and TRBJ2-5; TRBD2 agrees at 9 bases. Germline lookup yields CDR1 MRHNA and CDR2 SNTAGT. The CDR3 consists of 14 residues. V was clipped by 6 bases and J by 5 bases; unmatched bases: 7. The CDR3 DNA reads TGTGCCAGCAGCGTAGCGGGAGTGTTGGAGACCCAGTACTTC. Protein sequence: CASSVAGVLETQYF.